Shown below are 32 T cell receptor beta chains from a single sample sequenced in a study of blood T cell repertoires in COVID-19. Method: immunoSEQ multiplex PCR; TCRdb's copy keeps in-frame clones and lacks some. The table includes around 94,000 clones, 84% detected once. The sequenced sample was peripheral blood. The receptors were sampled from a middle-aged man with active or convalescent COVID-19.

This clone was counted once. The V and J genes are TRBV11-3 and TRBJ1-1; 11 nucleotides agree with TRBD1. This CDR3 region has 17 residues. Trimming removed 1 base from V and 5 bases from J; junction bases left unmatched: 9. CDR1 SGHNT and CDR2 YENEEA come from the germline V gene. The CDR3 reads CASSLAWTGGAGTEAFF. The CDR3 DNA reads as TGTGCCAGCAGCTTAGCTTGGACAGGGGGCGCGGGAACTGAAGCTTTCTTT. The complete variable domain, with remaining parts taken from reference TRBV11-3 and TRBJ1-1, reads EAGVVQSPRYKIIEKKQPVAFWCNPISGHNTLYWYLQNLGQGPELLIRYENEEAVDDSQLPKDRFSAERLKGVDSTLKIQPAELGDSAVYLCASSLAWTGGAGTEAFFGQGTRLTVV.

The V and J genes are TRBV7-2 and TRBJ2-3, with TRBD2 as a possible D gene (6 bases). V lost 1 base and J 4 bases, leaving 9 bases between the germline ends. This CDR3 region has 14 residues. Per germline, CDR1 SGHTA and CDR2 FQGNSA. DNA of the CDR3: TGTGCCAGCAGCTTAGGGGGGGTAGCAGATACGCAGTATTTT. This translates into CASSLGGVADTQYF.

The V call is TRBV7-9, the J call TRBJ1-6; D is unresolved. V gave up 2 bases and J gave up 4 bases, with 9 bases separating them. This CDR3 region has 15 residues. Germline CDR1 is SEHNR and CDR2 is FQNEAQ (reference sequence). The CDR3 sequence: CASSLQTIYNSPLHF. CDR3 nucleotides: TGTGCCAGCAGCTTACAGACAATATATAATTCACCCCTCCACTTT.

DNA for the CDR3: TGCAGCGTCAGGGGGCTTACGAACACCGGGGAGCTGTTTTTT. Protein sequence: CSVRGLTNTGELFF. The chain carries TRBV29-1 and TRBJ2-2, with 8 bases identical to TRBD1. The CDR3 is 14 residues long. Germline values: CDR1 SQVTM, CDR2 ANQGSEA. V was clipped by 6 bases and J by 0 bases; unmatched bases: 3.

The V call is TRBV19, the J call TRBJ1-1; D is perhaps TRBD1 (5 bases). V lost 5 bases to trimming and J lost 5 bases, with 18 bases between them. The CDR3 consists of 15 residues. Looked up from germline, CDR1 is LNHDA and CDR2 is SQIVND (reference sequence). The CDR3: CASSPGGGRLTEAFF. CDR3 sequence (DNA): TGTGCCAGTAGTCCCGGTGGGGGGAGGCTAACTGAAGCTTTCTTT.

The chain uses TRBV28 and TRBJ2-7; possibly TRBD1 for D (6 bases). With 2 bases removed from V and 3 bases from J, the gap between germline ends came to 11 bases. Germline-derived CDR1 and CDR2 are MDHEN and SYDVKM. The CDR3 sequence is 14 residues long. CDR3 region: CASSLTGLLYEQYF. The CDR3 DNA is TGTGCCAGCAGTTTAACAGGGTTACTCTACGAGCAGTACTTC.

The V and J genes are TRBV12-3 or TRBV12-4 and TRBJ1-5, with D possibly being TRBD1 (5 bases). The CDR3 has 13 amino acids. Trimming stripped 3 bases from V and 7 bases from J, with 10 bases between. In nucleotides, the CDR3 is TGTGCCAGCAGTTTTGCAGGGCGGCAGCCCCAGCATTTT. Translated: CASSFAGRQPQHF.

This chain joins TRBV6-1 and TRBJ2-7; no clear D gene. Germline lookup yields CDR1 MNHNS and CDR2 SASEGT. CDR3 length: 13 amino acids. V lost 3 bases to trimming and J lost 6 bases, with 12 bases between them. The CDR3 DNA follows: TGTGCCAGCAGTGAGCTACCTTCTCTCGAGCAGTACTTC. Its protein is CASSELPSLEQYF.

This clone was recorded a few times. V and J are TRBV6-5 and TRBJ1-1; possible D gene TRBD1, 6 bases. Germline loops: CDR1 MNHEY, CDR2 SVGAGI. Trimming left V 8 bases short and J 7 bases short, with 17 bases between. The CDR3 totals 13 residues. The CDR3 here is CASSRTDHVEAFF. In nucleotides, the CDR3 is TGTGCCAGCTCACGGACAGACCACGTTGAAGCTTTCTTT.

The rearrangement uses TRBV19 and TRBJ1-2; D call uncertain. From germline, CDR1 is LNHDA and CDR2 SQIVND (reference sequence). The CDR3 is 12 amino acids. Trimming shortened V by 3 bases and J by 4 bases, and 6 bases separated the two germline ends. In DNA form, the CDR3 reads TGTGCCAGTAGTATTTCCCTCTATGGCTACACCTTC. Residues: CASSISLYGYTF. Filled out from reference TRBV19 and TRBJ1-2, the complete variable domain reads DGGITQSPKYLFRKEGQNVTLSCEQNLNHDAMYWYRQDPGQGLRLIYYSQIVNDFQKGDIAEGYSVSREKKESFPLTVTSAQKNPTAFYLCASSISLYGYTFGSGTRLTVV.

The gene calls are TRBV3-1 (or the pseudogene TRBV3-2) and TRBJ1-6, with 10 bases lining up with TRBD1. This CDR3 has 17 amino acids. Germline V lookup: CDR1 LGHDT, CDR2 YNNKEL (reference sequence). The junction had 6 bases not matched to a gene; V was cut back by 4 bases and J by 3 bases. The CDR3 is CASSPIRDRGYNSPLHF. The CDR3 DNA sequence: TGTGCCAGCAGCCCGATCCGGGACAGGGGCTATAATTCACCCCTCCACTTT.

The chain uses TRBV2 and TRBJ1-1, with TRBD1 matching over 7 bases. Germline CDR1 is SNHLY and CDR2 is FYNNEI. The J segment lost 5 bases and the V segment lost 8 bases, leaving 2 bases of the junction unmatched. This CDR3 is 11 amino acids long. The CDR3 nucleotides are TGTGCCAGCGTACAGGGGACTGAAGCTTTCTTT. Translation gives CASVQGTEAFF.

The gene calls are TRBV14 and TRBJ2-2; maybe TRBD2 (6 bases). Germline V gives CDR1 SGHDN, CDR2 FVKESK. The CDR3 covers 13 residues. V shed 8 bases and J shed 7 bases, with 14 bases lying between them. CDR3 region: CASSSVEGGELFF. The CDR3, as DNA: TGTGCCAGCTCTTCGGTGGAGGGCGGGGAGCTGTTTTTT.

The CDR3 region has the DNA TGTGCCAGCAGTGAGGGGACAGGTGTAAACCAAGAGACCCAGTACTTC. Its translation: CASSEGTGVNQETQYF. The chain uses TRBV6-1 and TRBJ2-5, with 8 nucleotides matching TRBD1. The CDR3 runs 16 residues. From germline, CDR1 is MNHNS and CDR2 SASEGT. The trim removed 3 bases at V and 0 bases at J, leaving 6 bases unmatched.

This clone is a singleton in its sample. CDR3 nucleotides: TGTGCCAGCAGTCTGACAGGGGGCTTCTCCTACGAGCAGTACTTC. It specifies CASSLTGGFSYEQYF. The chain uses TRBV6-5 and TRBJ2-7, with TRBD1 identical over 10 bases. The CDR3 length is 15 residues. V trimming: 5 bases; J trimming: 0 bases; junction bases outside the gene matches: 4. Germline V gene data show CDR1 as MNHEY and CDR2 as SVGAGI.

The chain has TRBV12-3 or TRBV12-4 and TRBJ2-2; D perhaps matches TRBD2 (5 bases). This CDR3 region has 13 residues. Trimming left V 5 bases short and J 6 bases short, with 10 bases between. CDR3 residues: CASSPMRAGELFF. In nucleotides, the CDR3 is TGTGCCAGCAGTCCTATGAGGGCCGGGGAGCTGTTTTTT.

This clone was recorded a few times. The V call is TRBV5-1, the J call TRBJ1-2; no reliable D call. V was pared by 7 bases and J by 3 bases, with 19 bases between. The CDR3 contains 15 residues. CDR1 is SGHRS, CDR2 YFSETQ, per germline. CDR3 amino acids: CASGGSGVDDYGYTF. The DNA of the CDR3 is TGCGCCAGCGGCGGATCCGGGGTGGACGACTATGGCTACACCTTC. The variable domain in full, with the rest retrieved from reference TRBV5-1 and TRBJ1-2, is KAGVTQTPRYLIKTRGQQVTLSCSPISGHRSVSWYQQTPGQGLQFLFEYFSETQRNKGNFPGRFSGRQFSNSRSEMNVSTLELGDSALYLCASGGSGVDDYGYTFGSGTRLTVV.

This clone was recorded at least ten times. The gene calls are TRBV18 and TRBJ2-3; 7 bases line up with TRBD1. J gave up 4 bases and V 3 bases, and 4 bases lay outside the gene matches. The CDR3 sequence is 14 residues long. The germline V gene has CDR1 KGHSH and CDR2 LQKENI. The chain's CDR3 is CASSPTGVADTQYF. The CDR3 DNA follows: TGTGCCAGCTCACCCACAGGGGTTGCAGATACGCAGTATTTT.

The gene calls are TRBV4-1 and TRBJ2-7, with 8 bases aligning to TRBD1. The CDR3 extends over 18 amino acids. V trimming: 4 bases; J trimming: 5 bases; junction bases outside the gene matches: 19. Germline assignment: CDR1 MGHRA and CDR2 YSYEKL. The CDR3 nucleotides read TGCGCCAGCAGCCCTCTCTCCTTAAGGACAGGGATCGACCACGAGCAGTACTTC. Its translation: CASSPLSLRTGIDHEQYF.

The genes are TRBV5-4 and TRBJ2-1, with 7 nucleotides matching TRBD2. This CDR3 comprises 17 residues. Trimming at V came to 0 bases and at J to 0 bases, leaving 6 bases not matched to a gene. CDR1 and CDR2 from the germline V gene are SGHNT and YYREEE (reference sequence). CDR3 sequence reads: CASSLGGLGSSYNEQFF. The CDR3 nucleotides are TGTGCCAGCAGCTTGGGCGGACTAGGGAGCTCCTACAATGAGCAGTTCTTC.

The chain recombines TRBV5-1 with TRBJ1-3; D possibly corresponds to TRBD1 (5 bases). CDR1 is SGHRS, CDR2 YFSETQ, per germline. Trimming took 0 bases from V and 0 from J, leaving 10 bases between them. This CDR3 is built from 16 residues. CDR3 coding DNA: TGCGCCAGCAGCTTGGGACAGTCTGTCTCTGGAAACACCATATATTTT. Translated, it gives CASSLGQSVSGNTIYF.

This clone was counted a single time. This chain connects TRBV2 to TRBJ2-3, with 7 bases identical to TRBD2. Germline V CDR1 and CDR2: SNHLY, FYNNEI. With V trimmed by 8 bases and J by 2 bases, 1 base remained unmatched. The CDR3 runs to 12 residues. The CDR3 bases are TGTGCCAGCGGGGGGGTCACAGATACGCAGTATTTT. Protein: CASGGVTDTQYF. The full variable domain, its missing parts supplied by reference TRBV2 and TRBJ2-3, is EPEVTQTPSHQVTQMGQEVILRCVPISNHLYFYWYRQILGQKVEFLVSFYNNEISEKSEIFDDQFSVERPDGSNFTLKIRSTKLEDSAMYFCASGGVTDTQYFGPGTRLTVL.

The rearrangement uses TRBV19 and TRBJ1-5; perhaps TRBD1 as D (6 bases). The germline gives CDR1 LNHDA, CDR2 SQIVND (reference sequence). CDR3 length: 15 residues. V gave up 3 bases and J gave up 1 base, with 10 bases separating them. CDR3 protein: CASSITGSSNQPQHF. The CDR3 nucleotides are TGTGCCAGTAGTATCACAGGGTCGAGCAATCAGCCCCAGCATTTT.

The genes are TRBV9 and TRBJ2-5, with D possibly matching TRBD2 (6 bases). V was clipped by 3 bases and J by 3 bases, with 15 bases between them. Germline CDR1 SGDLS, CDR2 YYNGEE. This CDR3 comprises 15 residues. The CDR3 region has the DNA TGTGCCAGCAGCGGCGCGGGGCTAGGGGAAGAGACCCAGTACTTC. Encoded protein: CASSGAGLGEETQYF.

The chain recombines TRBV3-1 (or the pseudogene TRBV3-2) with TRBJ2-6, with TRBD1 matching 7 bases. Germline V gene sequence: CDR1 LGHDT, CDR2 YNNKEL (reference sequence). The CDR3 is 19 amino acids. V lost 4 bases and J lost 1; bases outside the gene matches: 13. The CDR3 sequence: CASSRETGTALSGANVLTF. The CDR3 DNA is TGTGCCAGCAGCCGAGAAACCGGGACAGCACTATCTGGGGCCAACGTCCTGACTTTC.

This sequence joins TRBV5-6 and TRBJ1-5, with TRBD1 as a possible D gene (6 bases). V gave up 1 base and J gave up 3 bases, with 23 bases separating them. This CDR3 has 19 amino acids. Per germline, CDR1 SGHDT and CDR2 YYEEEE. For the CDR3, the DNA is TGTGCCAGCAGCTTGCCAGAAATACAGGGATGGAGCCACAATCAGCCCCAGCATTTT. Residues: CASSLPEIQGWSHNQPQHF. Complete variable domain (other parts from reference TRBV5-6 and TRBJ1-5): DAGVTQSPTHLIKTRGQQVTLRCSPKSGHDTVSWYQQALGQGPQFIFQYYEEEERQRGNFPDRFSGHQFPNYSSELNVNALLLGDSALYLCASSLPEIQGWSHNQPQHFGDGTRLSIL.

The chain employs TRBV3-1 (or the pseudogene TRBV3-2) and TRBJ2-5, with 10 positions matching TRBD1. The germline V gene encodes CDR1 LGHDT and CDR2 YNNKEL (reference sequence). The CDR3 loop spans 16 amino acids. Unmatched junction bases numbered 3, after V lost 1 base and J lost 1 base. The CDR3 here is CASSQGDRGFQETQYF. CDR3 sequence (DNA): TGTGCCAGCAGCCAAGGGGACAGGGGATTCCAAGAGACCCAGTACTTC.

The V and J genes are TRBV7-2 and TRBJ2-6; D is uncertain. Trimming took off 1 base at V and 4 bases at J, with 14 bases between the two ends. The length of the CDR3 is 17 residues. Per germline, CDR1 SGHTA and CDR2 FQGNSA. The CDR3 protein is CASSLVQYRSGANVLTF. The CDR3 DNA reads as TGTGCCAGCAGCTTAGTTCAGTACCGCTCGGGGGCCAACGTCCTGACTTTC.

The chain has TRBV5-1 and TRBJ2-3, with D tentatively TRBD2 (7 bases). Germline values: CDR1 SGHRS, CDR2 YFSETQ. The CDR3 has 16 amino acids. Trimming took off 0 bases at V and 3 bases at J, with 14 bases between the two ends. CDR3 nucleotide sequence: TGCGCCAGCAGCTTGGAAGGGGGGGCCGGAACAGATACGCAGTATTTT. It is translated as CASSLEGGAGTDTQYF.

V usage is TRBV5-4 and J usage is TRBJ2-7, with 11 bases fitting TRBD2. V shed 0 bases, J shed 1 base, and the junction held 0 bases outside the gene matches. This CDR3 contains 15 residues. The germline V gene has CDR1 SGHNT and CDR2 YYREEE (reference sequence). Written as DNA, the CDR3 is TGTGCCAGCAGCTTGGGGACTAGCGGGTCCTACGAGCAGTACTTC. This gives the protein CASSLGTSGSYEQYF.

This chain connects TRBV18 to TRBJ1-2; 7 nucleotides match TRBD1. The germline V gene encodes CDR1 KGHSH and CDR2 LQKENI. V was clipped by 6 bases and J by 8 bases; unmatched bases: 9. The length of the CDR3 is 13 residues. The CDR3: CASSPFRGDGYTF. CDR3 sequence (DNA): TGTGCCAGCTCCCCCTTCAGGGGGGACGGCTACACCTTC.

For the CDR3, the DNA is TGTGCCAGCAGCTCTAGGGTAGGCCAGGGACTCTTGGGGCAGTACTTC. Residues: CASSSRVGQGLLGQYF. The rearrangement links TRBV7-8 to TRBJ2-7; weak D call: TRBD2 (6 bases). CDR1 and CDR2 from the germline V gene are SGHVS and FQNEAQ. This CDR3 is built from 16 residues. V gave up 4 bases and J gave up 9 bases, with 25 bases separating them.